Following are 6 T cell receptor beta chains from one sample sequenced in a study of neurological immune-mediated disorders. TCRdb re-called the 5' RACE reads with MiXCR, one entry per CDR3 protein. The repertoire has about 48,000 distinct CDR3 sequences, under 30% of them found once; the top ten carry about 23%. The sequencing input was PBMCs. The receptors stem from a woman in her 70s in good health.

This clonotype was counted at least ten times. The chain has TRBV6-5 and TRBJ1-4; 8 bases align to TRBD1. The CDR3 extends over 14 amino acids. Germline V gene lookup returns CDR1 MNHEY and CDR2 SVGAGI. J was trimmed by 1 base and V by 5 bases; bases with no gene match: 0. The CDR3 DNA reads TGTGCCAGCAGTGACAGGGGAACTAATGAAAAACTGTTTTTT. Protein sequence: CASSDRGTNEKLFF.

The count of this clonotype is one. This chain joins TRBV15 and TRBJ1-1, with TRBD1 as a possible D gene (5 bases). V was pared by 5 bases and J by 11 bases, with 15 bases between. This CDR3 spans 12 amino acids. The V gene's germline CDR1 is LNHNV and CDR2 YYDKDF (reference sequence). CDR3 protein: CATSPKGPGAFF. The CDR3 DNA sequence: TGTGCCACCAGCCCTAAAGGGCCAGGGGCTTTCTTT. The full variable domain, rest sourced from reference TRBV15 and TRBJ1-1, is DAMVIQNPRYQVTQFGKPVTLSCSQTLNHNVMYWYQQKSSQAPKLLFHYYDKDFNNEADTPDNFQSRRPNTSFCFLDIRSPGLGDTAMYLCATSPKGPGAFFGQGTRLTVV.

The rearrangement joins TRBV7-9 to TRBJ2-5; 7 positions match TRBD2. There are 13 residues in the CDR3. CDR1 and CDR2 (germline): SEHNR, FQNEAQ (reference sequence). The ends lost 2 bases at V and 5 bases at J; junction bases unmatched: 2. CDR3 DNA sequence: TGTGCCAGCAGCTTAAGCGGGGAGGAGACCCAGTACTTC. Amino acid sequence: CASSLSGEETQYF.

In this sample, this clonotype turned up many times. DNA of the CDR3: TGTGCCAGCAGTTCCCCGGGACTAGCGGGAGTATTAGAGACCCAGTACTTC. It encodes CASSSPGLAGVLETQYF. The rearrangement uses TRBV28 and TRBJ2-5, with TRBD2 matching over 14 bases. Germline CDR1 reads MDHEN; CDR2 reads SYDVKM. CDR3 length equals 17 residues. J was trimmed by 4 bases and V by 4 bases; bases with no gene match: 8. Full variable domain (remainder filled in from reference TRBV28 and TRBJ2-5): DVKVTQSSRYLVKRTGEKVFLECVQDMDHENMFWYRQDPGLGLRLIYFSYDVKMKEKGDIPEGYSVSREKKERFSLILESASTNQTSMYLCASSSPGLAGVLETQYFGPGTRLLVL.

The sample holds a few counts of this clonotype. The chain carries TRBV7-2 and TRBJ1-6; no clear D. Germline-derived CDR1 and CDR2 are SGHTA and FQGNSA. V lost 1 base, J lost 0 bases, and 7 bases lay in between. The CDR3 spans 16 residues. The CDR3 region is CASSLEGSSYNSPLHF. In DNA form, the CDR3 reads TGTGCCAGCAGCTTAGAAGGGAGCTCCTATAATTCACCCCTCCACTTT.

This clonotype was recorded at least ten times. V usage is TRBV6-2 or TRBV6-3 and J usage is TRBJ1-5; the D is unclear. V was pared by 4 bases and J by 6 bases, with 7 bases between. From germline, CDR1 is MNHEY and CDR2 SVGEGT. The CDR3 consists of 12 residues. Here the CDR3 DNA reads TGTGCCAGCAGTTCCCTCTTTCAGCCCCAGCATTTT. Encoded protein: CASSSLFQPQHF.